This paragraph covers one T cell receptor beta chain sequence. There are 13 residues in the CDR3. Germline CDR1 and CDR2: SGHNT and YENEEA. V lost 5 bases and J 0 bases, leaving 7 bases between the germline ends. This record comes from a study of blood T cell repertoires in COVID-19. This study enrolled people aged about 18 to 100 from 24 US geographic areas. TCRdb's copy holds only in-frame clones and misses some; the assay was immunoSEQ multiplex PCR. The sample holds more than 200,000 clones, 85% to 90% seen once. The V call is TRBV11-3, the J call TRBJ1-1; no definite D call. What was sequenced was PBMCs or T cells enriched from blood (not recorded which). The TCR sequence derives from a woman in her twenties or thirties with acute COVID-19. CDR3 nucleotides: TGTGCCAGCAGCCACGAGGTGAACACTGAAGCTTTCTTT. This sequence encodes CASSHEVNTEAFF.